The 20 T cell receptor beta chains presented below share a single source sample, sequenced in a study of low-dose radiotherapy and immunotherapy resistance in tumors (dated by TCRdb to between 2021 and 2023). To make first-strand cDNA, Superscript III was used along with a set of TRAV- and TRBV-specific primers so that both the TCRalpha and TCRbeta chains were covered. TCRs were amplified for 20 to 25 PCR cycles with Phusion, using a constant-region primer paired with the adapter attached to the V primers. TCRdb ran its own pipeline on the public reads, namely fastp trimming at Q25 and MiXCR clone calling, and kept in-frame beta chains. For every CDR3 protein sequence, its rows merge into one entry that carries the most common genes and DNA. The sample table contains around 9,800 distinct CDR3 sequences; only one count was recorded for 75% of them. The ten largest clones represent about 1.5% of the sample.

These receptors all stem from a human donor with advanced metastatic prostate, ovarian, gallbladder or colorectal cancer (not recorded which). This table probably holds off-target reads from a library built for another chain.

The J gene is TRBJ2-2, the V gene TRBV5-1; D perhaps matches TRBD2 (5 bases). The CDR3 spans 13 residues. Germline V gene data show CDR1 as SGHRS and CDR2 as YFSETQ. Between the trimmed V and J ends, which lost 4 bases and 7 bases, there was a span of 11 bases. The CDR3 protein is CASSAGEGGELFF. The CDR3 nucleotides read TGCGCCAGCAGCGCCGGAGAGGGCGGGGAGCTGTTTTTT.

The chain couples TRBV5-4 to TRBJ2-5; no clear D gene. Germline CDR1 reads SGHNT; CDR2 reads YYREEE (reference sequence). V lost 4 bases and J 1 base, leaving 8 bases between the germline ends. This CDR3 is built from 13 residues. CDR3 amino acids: CASSRVPQETQYF. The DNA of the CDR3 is TGTGCCAGCAGCCGAGTTCCCCAAGAGACCCAGTACTTC.

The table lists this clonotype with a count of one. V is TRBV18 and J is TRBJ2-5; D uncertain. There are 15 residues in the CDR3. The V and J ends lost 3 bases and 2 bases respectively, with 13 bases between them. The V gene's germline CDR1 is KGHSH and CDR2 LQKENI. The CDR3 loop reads CASSPLRLGQETQYF. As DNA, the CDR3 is TGTGCCAGCTCACCCCTACGGCTCGGGCAAGAGACCCAGTACTTC.

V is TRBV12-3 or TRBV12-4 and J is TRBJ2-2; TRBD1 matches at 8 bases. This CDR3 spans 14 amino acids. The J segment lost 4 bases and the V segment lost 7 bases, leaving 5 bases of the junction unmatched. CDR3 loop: CASTLTGGTGELFF. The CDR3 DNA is TGTGCCAGCACTCTTACAGGGGGCACCGGGGAGCTGTTTTTT.

CDR3 DNA sequence: TGTGCCAGCAGCCAAGATTTTGGGGCTCAGGGGGAAGAGACCCAGTACTTC. This sequence encodes CASSQDFGAQGEETQYF. This sequence joins TRBV4-2 and TRBJ2-5; TRBD1 agrees at 7 bases. CDR3 length: 17 amino acids. V dropped 0 bases and J dropped 3; count of bases not matched to a gene: 10. In germline, CDR1 is LGHNA, CDR2 YNFKEQ.

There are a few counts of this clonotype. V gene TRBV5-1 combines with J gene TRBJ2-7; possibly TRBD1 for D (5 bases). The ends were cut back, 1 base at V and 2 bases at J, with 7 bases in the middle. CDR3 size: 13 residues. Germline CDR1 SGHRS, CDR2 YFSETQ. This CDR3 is CASSLSGTYEQYF. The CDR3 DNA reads TGCGCCAGCAGCTTGTCAGGGACCTACGAGCAGTACTTC.

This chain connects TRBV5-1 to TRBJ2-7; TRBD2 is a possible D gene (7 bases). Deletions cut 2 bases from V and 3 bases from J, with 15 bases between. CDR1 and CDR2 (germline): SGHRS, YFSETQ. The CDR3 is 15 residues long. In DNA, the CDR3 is TGCGCCAGCAGCTTTACTAGCGAGGGGGGCTACGAGCAGTACTTC. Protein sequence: CASSFTSEGGYEQYF. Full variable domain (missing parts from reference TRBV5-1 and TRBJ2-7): KAGVTQTPRYLIKTRGQQVTLSCSPISGHRSVSWYQQTPGQGLQFLFEYFSETQRNKGNFPGRFSGRQFSNSRSEMNVSTLELGDSALYLCASSFTSEGGYEQYFGPGTRLTVT.

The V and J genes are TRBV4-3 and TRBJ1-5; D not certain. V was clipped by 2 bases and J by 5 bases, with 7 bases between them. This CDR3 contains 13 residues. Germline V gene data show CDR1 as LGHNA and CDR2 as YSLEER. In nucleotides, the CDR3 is TGCGCCAGCAGCCAAAGCCGCTATCAGCCCCAGCATTTT. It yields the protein CASSQSRYQPQHF.

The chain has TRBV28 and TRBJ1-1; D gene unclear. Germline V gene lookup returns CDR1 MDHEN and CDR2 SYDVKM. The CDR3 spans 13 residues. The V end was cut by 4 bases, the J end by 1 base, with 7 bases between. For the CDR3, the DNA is TGTGCCAGCAGTTCGCATTCGAACACTGAAGCTTTCTTT. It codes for CASSSHSNTEAFF.

The CDR3 region has the DNA TGTGCCAGCAGTGAGGGCGGGCGCGCCTACGAGCAGTACTTC. The encoded protein is CASSEGGRAYEQYF. The chain combines TRBV28 with TRBJ2-7; weak D call: TRBD2 (5 bases). CDR3 size: 14 residues. Germline V gene data show CDR1 as MDHEN and CDR2 as SYDVKM. Trimming cost V 5 bases and J 2 bases, with 13 bases left between them.

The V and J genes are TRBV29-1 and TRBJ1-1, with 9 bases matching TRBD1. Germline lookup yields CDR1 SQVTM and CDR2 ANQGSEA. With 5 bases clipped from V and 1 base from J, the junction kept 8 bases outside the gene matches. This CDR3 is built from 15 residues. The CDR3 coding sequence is TGCAGCGTTCGGACAGGGGTCTACTCGAACACTGAAGCTTTCTTT. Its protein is CSVRTGVYSNTEAFF.

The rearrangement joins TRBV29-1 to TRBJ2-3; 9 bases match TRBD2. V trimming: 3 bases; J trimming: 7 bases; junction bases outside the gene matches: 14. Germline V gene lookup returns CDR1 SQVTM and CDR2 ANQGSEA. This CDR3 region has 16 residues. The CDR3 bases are TGCAGCGTTGATACCTGGGTAGCGGGAGCCTCATATACGCAGTATTTT. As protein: CSVDTWVAGASYTQYF.

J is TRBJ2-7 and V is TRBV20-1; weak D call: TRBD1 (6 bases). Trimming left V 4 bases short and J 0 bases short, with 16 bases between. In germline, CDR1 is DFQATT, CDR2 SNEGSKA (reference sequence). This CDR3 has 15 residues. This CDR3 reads CSANAAGDVSYEQYF. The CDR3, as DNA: TGCAGTGCTAATGCGGCAGGGGACGTCTCCTACGAGCAGTACTTC.

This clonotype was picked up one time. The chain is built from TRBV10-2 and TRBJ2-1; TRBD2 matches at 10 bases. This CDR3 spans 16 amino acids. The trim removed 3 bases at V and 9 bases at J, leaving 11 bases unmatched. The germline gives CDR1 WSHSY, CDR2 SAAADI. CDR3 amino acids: CASSDALAGVLGEQFF. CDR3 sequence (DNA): TGCGCCAGCAGTGACGCCCTAGCGGGAGTATTGGGTGAGCAGTTCTTC.

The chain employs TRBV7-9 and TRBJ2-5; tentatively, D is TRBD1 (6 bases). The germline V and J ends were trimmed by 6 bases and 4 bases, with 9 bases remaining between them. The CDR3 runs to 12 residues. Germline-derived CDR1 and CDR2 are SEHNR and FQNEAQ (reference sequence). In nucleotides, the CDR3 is TGTGCCAGCAGAACAGGGTTAGAGACCCAGTACTTC. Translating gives CASRTGLETQYF.

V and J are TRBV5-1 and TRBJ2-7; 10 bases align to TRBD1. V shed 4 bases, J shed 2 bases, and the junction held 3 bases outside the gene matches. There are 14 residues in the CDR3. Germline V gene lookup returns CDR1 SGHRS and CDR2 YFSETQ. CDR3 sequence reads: CASSRDRGPYEQYF. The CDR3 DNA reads TGCGCCAGCAGCCGGGACAGGGGCCCCTACGAGCAGTACTTC.

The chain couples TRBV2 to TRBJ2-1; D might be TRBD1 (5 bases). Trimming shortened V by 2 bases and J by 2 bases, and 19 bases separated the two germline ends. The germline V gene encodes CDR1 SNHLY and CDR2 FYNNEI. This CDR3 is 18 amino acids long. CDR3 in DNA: TGTGCCAGCAGTGAATTCCTCTTCCAGGCAGGGACCTACAATGAGCAGTTCTTC. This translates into CASSEFLFQAGTYNEQFF.

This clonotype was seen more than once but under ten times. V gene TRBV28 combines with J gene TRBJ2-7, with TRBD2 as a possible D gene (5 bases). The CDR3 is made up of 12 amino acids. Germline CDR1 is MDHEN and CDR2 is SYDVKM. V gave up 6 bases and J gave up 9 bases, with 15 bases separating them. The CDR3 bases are TGTGCCAGCAGCGTACCCCTAGCCTGGCAGTACTTC. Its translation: CASSVPLAWQYF.

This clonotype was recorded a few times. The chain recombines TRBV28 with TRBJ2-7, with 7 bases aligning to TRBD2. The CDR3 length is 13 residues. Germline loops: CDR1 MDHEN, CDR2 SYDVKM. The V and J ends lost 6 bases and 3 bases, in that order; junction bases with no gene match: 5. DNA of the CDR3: TGTGCCAGCAGCGGGGAGGGTCGCTACGAGCAGTACTTC. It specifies CASSGEGRYEQYF.

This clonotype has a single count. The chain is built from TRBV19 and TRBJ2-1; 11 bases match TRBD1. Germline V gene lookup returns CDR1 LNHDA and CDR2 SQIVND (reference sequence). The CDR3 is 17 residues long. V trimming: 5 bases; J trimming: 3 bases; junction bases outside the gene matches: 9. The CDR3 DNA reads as TGTGCCAGTAGTCGACAAGGAGGGACAGGGGGCTACAATGAGCAGTTCTTC. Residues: CASSRQGGTGGYNEQFF. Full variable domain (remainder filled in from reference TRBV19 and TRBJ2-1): DGGITQSPKYLFRKEGQNVTLSCEQNLNHDAMYWYRQDPGQGLRLIYYSQIVNDFQKGDIAEGYSVSREKKESFPLTVTSAQKNPTAFYLCASSRQGGTGGYNEQFFGPGTRLTVL.